This T cell receptor beta chain is from a study of Ad26.COV2.S vaccination and SARS-CoV-2 variants. The repertoire was sequenced with immunoSEQ multiplex PCR; TCRdb's copy has only in-frame clones and lacks some. Here the sample spans about 400,000 clones, roughly 90% being singletons. This CDR3 spans 16 amino acids. Germline CDR1 SEHNR, CDR2 FQNEAQ (reference sequence). Losses at the gene ends were 4 bases for V and 2 bases for J; bases not matched to a gene: 9. Treatment described: approximately 18 received Ad26.COV2.S at low or high dose, single or two shots; several received placebo; per-sample allocation not given. Day 63 following the first vaccine or placebo injection was when the samples were taken. Expression of Wuhan-strain SARS-CoV-2 spike came from the Ad26 vector that formed the vaccine. This clone was observed once.

The specimen comprised peripheral blood, sampled in a trial of Ad26.COV2.S vaccine versus placebo. The source is a person aged 18-60 years who received the Ad26.COV2.S COVID-19 vaccine or a placebo. This rearrangement joins TRBV7-9 to TRBJ2-3, with 7 bases lining up with TRBD2. The CDR3 loop is CASSYSAGSNTDTQYF. The CDR3 DNA is TGTGCCAGCAGCTACTCAGCGGGGTCGAACACAGATACGCAGTATTTT.